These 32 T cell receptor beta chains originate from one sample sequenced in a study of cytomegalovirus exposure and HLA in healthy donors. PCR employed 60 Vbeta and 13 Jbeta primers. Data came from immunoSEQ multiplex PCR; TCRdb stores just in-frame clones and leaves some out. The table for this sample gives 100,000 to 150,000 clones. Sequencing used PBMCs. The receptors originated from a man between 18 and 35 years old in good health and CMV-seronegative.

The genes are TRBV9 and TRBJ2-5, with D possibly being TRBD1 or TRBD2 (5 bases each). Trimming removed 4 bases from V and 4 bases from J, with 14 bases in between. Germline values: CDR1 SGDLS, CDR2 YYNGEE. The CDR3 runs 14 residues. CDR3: CASSLEGPAETQYF. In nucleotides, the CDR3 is TGTGCCAGCAGCCTAGAGGGGCCCGCAGAGACCCAGTACTTC. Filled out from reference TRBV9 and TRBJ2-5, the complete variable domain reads DSGVTQTPKHLITATGQRVTLRCSPRSGDLSVYWYQQSLDQGLQFLIQYYNGEERAKGNILERFSAQQFPDLHSELNLSSLELGDSALYFCASSLEGPAETQYFGPGTRLLVL.

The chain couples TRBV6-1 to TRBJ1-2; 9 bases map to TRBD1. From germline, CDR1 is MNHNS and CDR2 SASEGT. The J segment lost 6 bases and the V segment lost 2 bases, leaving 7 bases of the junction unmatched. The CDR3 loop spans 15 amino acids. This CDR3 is CASSENTGGVDGYTF. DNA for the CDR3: TGTGCCAGCAGTGAAAATACAGGGGGCGTGGATGGCTACACCTTC.

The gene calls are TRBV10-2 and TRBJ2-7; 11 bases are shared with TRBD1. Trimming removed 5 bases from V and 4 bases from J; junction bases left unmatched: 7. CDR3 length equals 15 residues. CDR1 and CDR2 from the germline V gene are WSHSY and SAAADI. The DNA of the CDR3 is TGCGCCAGCAGTCCTCTGGACAGGGGGCGGTACGAGCAGTACTTC. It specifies CASSPLDRGRYEQYF.

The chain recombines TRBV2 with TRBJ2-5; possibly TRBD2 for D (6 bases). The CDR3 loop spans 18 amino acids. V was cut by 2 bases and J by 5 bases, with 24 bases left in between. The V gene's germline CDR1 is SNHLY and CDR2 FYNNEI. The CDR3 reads CASSELRPGARGWETQYF. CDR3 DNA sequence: TGTGCCAGCAGTGAACTCCGACCGGGAGCGAGGGGATGGGAGACCCAGTACTTC.

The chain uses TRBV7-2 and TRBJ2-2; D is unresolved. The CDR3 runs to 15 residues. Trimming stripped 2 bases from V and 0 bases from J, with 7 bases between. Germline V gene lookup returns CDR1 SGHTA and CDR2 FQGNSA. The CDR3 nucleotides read TGTGCCAGCAGCTTAACTGCTACGAACACCGGGGAGCTGTTTTTT. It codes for CASSLTATNTGELFF.

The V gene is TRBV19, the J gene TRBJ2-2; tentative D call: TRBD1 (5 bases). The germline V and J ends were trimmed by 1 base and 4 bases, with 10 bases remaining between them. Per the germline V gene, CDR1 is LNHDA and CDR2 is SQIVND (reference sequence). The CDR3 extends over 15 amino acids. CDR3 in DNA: TGTGCCAGTAGTATAGGACAGACCATCACCGGGGAGCTGTTTTTT. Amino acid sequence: CASSIGQTITGELFF.

This CDR3 reads CASSRKQVAFF. CDR3 nucleotides: TGTGCCAGTAGTCGAAAACAGGTAGCTTTCTTT. V gene TRBV19 combines with J gene TRBJ1-1; weak D call: TRBD1 (5 bases). Trimming took 5 bases from V and 10 from J, leaving 11 bases between them. The CDR3 runs to 11 residues. Germline V CDR1 and CDR2: LNHDA, SQIVND (reference sequence).

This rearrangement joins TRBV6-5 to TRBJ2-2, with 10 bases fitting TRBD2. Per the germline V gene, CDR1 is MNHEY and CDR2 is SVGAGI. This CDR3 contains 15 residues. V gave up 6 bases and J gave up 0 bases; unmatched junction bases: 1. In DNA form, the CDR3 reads TGTGCCAGCAGAACTAGCGGGACGAACACCGGGGAGCTGTTTTTT. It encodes CASRTSGTNTGELFF.

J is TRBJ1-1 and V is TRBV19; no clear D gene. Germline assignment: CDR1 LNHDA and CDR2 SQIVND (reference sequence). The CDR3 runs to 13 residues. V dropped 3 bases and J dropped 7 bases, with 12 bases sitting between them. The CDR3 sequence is CASSMWASGEAFF. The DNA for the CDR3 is TGTGCCAGTAGTATGTGGGCATCAGGTGAAGCTTTCTTT.

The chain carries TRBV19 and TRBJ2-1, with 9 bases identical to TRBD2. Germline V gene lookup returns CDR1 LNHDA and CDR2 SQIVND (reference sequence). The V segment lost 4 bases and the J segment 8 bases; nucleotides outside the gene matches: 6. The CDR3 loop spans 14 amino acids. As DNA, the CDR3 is TGTGCCAGTAGTAGTAGCGGGAGTATCCATGAGCAGTTCTTC. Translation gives CASSSSGSIHEQFF.

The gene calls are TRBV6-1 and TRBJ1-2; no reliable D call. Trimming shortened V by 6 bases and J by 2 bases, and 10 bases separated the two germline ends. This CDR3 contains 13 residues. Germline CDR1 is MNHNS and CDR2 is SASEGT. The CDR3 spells CASSSVENYGYTF. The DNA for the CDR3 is TGTGCCAGCAGCTCGGTAGAGAACTATGGCTACACCTTC.

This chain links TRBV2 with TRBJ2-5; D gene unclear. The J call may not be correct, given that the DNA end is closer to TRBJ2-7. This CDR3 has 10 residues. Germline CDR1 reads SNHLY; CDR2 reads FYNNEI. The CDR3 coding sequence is TGTGCCAGCCGAGGCTACGAGCAGTACTTC. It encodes CASRGYEQYF.

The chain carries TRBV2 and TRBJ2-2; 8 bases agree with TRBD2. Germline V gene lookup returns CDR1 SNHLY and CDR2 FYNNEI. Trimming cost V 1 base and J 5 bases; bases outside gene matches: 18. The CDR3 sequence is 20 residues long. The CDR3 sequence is CASSEGRRTSFHLGTGELFF. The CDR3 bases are TGTGCCAGCAGTGAAGGCCGAAGGACTAGCTTCCATTTGGGGACCGGGGAGCTGTTTTTT.

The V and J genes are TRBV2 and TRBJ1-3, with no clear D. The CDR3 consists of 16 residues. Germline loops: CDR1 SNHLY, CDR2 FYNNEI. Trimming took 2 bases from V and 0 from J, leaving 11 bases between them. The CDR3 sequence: CASSERSPHSGNTIYF. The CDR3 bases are TGTGCCAGCAGTGAACGGTCCCCCCACTCTGGAAACACCATATATTTT.

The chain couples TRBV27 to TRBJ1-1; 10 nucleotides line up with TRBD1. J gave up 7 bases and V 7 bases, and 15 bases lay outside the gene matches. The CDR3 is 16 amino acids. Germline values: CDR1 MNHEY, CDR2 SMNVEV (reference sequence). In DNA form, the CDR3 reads TGTGCCAGCACCAACGGGCAGGGACAGGGGAGAGTTGAAGCTTTCTTT. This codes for CASTNGQGQGRVEAFF.

The CDR3 is CSASINEQFF. As DNA, the CDR3 is TGCAGTGCTAGTATCAATGAGCAGTTCTTC. This chain connects TRBV20-1 to TRBJ2-1; D gene unclear. Germline-derived CDR1 and CDR2 are DFQATT and SNEGSKA (reference sequence). CDR3 length: 10 amino acids. Trimming removed 3 bases at V and 6 bases at J, with 3 bases between.

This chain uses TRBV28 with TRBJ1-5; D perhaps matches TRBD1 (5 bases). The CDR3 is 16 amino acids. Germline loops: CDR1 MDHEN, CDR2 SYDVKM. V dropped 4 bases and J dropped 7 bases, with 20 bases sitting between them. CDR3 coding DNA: TGTGCCAGCAGTTCACGGGGGGAGGGTGGCCGCCAGCCCCAGCATTTT. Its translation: CASSSRGEGGRQPQHF.

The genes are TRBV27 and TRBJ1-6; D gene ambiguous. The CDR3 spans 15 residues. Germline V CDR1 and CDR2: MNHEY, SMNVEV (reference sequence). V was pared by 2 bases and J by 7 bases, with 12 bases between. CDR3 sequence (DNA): TGTGCCAGCAGTTTAGGAGGAGGCGGCAATTCACCCCTCCACTTT. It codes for CASSLGGGGNSPLHF.

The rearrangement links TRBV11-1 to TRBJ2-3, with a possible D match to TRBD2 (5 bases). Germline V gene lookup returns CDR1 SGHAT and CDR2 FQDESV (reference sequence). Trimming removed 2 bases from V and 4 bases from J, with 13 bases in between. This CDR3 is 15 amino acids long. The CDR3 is CASSLIRRLPDTQYF. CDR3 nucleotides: TGTGCCAGCAGCTTAATCAGGAGGTTACCAGATACGCAGTATTTT.

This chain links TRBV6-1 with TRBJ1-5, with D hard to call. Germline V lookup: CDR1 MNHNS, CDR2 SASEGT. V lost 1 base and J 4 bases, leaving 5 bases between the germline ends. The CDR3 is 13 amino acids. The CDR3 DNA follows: TGTGCCAGCAGTGAAGTAGAGAATCAGCCCCAGCATTTT. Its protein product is CASSEVENQPQHF.

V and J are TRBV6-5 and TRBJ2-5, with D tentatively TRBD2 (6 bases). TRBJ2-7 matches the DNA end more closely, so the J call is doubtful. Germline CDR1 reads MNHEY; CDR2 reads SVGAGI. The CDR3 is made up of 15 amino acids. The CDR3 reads CASSPEGRGSYEQYF. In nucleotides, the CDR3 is TGTGCCAGCAGTCCCGAGGGGCGGGGCTCCTACGAGCAGTACTTC.

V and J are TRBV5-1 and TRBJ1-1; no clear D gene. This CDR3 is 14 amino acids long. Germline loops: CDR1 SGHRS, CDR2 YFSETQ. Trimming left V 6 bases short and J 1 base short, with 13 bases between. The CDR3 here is CASTPSGGNTEAFF. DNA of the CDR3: TGCGCCAGCACCCCCTCGGGTGGGAACACTGAAGCTTTCTTT.

CDR3 nucleotide sequence: TGTGCCAGCTCACCGATAGATTCAAGCAATCAGCCCCAGCATTTT. Its translation is CASSPIDSSNQPQHF. The chain is built from TRBV18 and TRBJ1-5; D gene ambiguous. This CDR3 has 15 amino acids. Trimming stripped 3 bases from V and 1 base from J, with 10 bases between. CDR1 and CDR2 from the germline V gene are KGHSH and LQKENI.

DNA for the CDR3: TGTGCCAGCAGCATGACTCCGGGGGGTGAAAAACTGTTTTTT. Translating it yields CASSMTPGGEKLFF. V gene TRBV28 combines with J gene TRBJ1-4, with D tentatively TRBD1 (5 bases). V was pared by 6 bases and J by 7 bases, with 15 bases between. CDR1 and CDR2 (germline): MDHEN, SYDVKM. The length of the CDR3 is 14 residues.

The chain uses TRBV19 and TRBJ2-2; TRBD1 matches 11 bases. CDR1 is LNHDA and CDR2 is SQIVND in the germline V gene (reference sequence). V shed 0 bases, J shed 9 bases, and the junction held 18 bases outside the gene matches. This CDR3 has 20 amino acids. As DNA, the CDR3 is TGTGCCAGTAGTATAGATCACCTCAGCTGGGACAGGGGGTCTGAACGGGAGCTGTTTTTT. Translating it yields CASSIDHLSWDRGSERELFF.

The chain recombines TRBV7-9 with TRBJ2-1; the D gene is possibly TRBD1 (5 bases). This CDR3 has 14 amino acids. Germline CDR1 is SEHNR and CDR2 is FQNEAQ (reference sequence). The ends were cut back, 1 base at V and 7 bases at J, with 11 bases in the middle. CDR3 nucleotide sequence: TGTGCCAGCAGCTTAGACAGGTTTGGGAATGAGCAGTTCTTC. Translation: CASSLDRFGNEQFF. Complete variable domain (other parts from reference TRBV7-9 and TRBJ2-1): DTGVSQNPRHKITKRGQNVTFRCDPISEHNRLYWYRQTLGQGPEFLTYFQNEAQLEKSRLLSDRFSAERPKGSFSTLEIQRTEQGDSAMYLCASSLDRFGNEQFFGPGTRLTVL.

CDR3 sequence reads: CASSFSTDTNEQFF. The CDR3, as DNA: TGTGCCAGCAGTTTTAGTACAGATACGAATGAGCAGTTCTTC. The V and J genes are TRBV28 and TRBJ2-1; D is unresolved. Per the germline V gene, CDR1 is MDHEN and CDR2 is SYDVKM. The V and J ends lost 3 bases and 7 bases respectively, with 13 bases between them. This CDR3 is built from 14 residues.

The CDR3 reads CASRGGEKLFF. The CDR3 DNA sequence: TGTGCCAGCAGGGGGGGGGAAAAACTGTTTTTT. The chain couples TRBV2 to TRBJ1-4; D may be TRBD1 (5 bases). This CDR3 has 11 residues. CDR1 SNHLY and CDR2 FYNNEI come from the germline V gene. V lost 6 bases to trimming and J lost 8 bases, with 7 bases between them. The whole variable domain, filled in from reference TRBV2 and TRBJ1-4, reads EPEVTQTPSHQVTQMGQEVILRCVPISNHLYFYWYRQILGQKVEFLVSFYNNEISEKSEIFDDQFSVERPDGSNFTLKIRSTKLEDSAMYFCASRGGEKLFFGSGTQLSVL.

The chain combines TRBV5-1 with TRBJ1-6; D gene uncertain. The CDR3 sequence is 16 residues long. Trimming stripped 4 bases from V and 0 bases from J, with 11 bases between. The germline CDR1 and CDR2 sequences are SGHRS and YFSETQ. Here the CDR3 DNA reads TGCGCCAGCAGCGTAGAGGGCGCCTCCTATAATTCACCCCTCCACTTT. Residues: CASSVEGASYNSPLHF.

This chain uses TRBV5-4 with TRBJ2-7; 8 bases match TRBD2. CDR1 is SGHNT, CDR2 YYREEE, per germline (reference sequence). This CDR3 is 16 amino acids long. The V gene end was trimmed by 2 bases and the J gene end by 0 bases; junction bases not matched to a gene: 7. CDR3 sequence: CASSLETSDYSYEQYF. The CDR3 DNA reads TGTGCCAGCAGCTTAGAGACTAGCGATTACTCCTACGAGCAGTACTTC.

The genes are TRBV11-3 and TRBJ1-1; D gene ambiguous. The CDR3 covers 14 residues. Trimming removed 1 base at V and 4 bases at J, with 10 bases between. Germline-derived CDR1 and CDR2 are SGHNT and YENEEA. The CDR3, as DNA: TGTGCCAGCAGCTTAGGACACGCGAGCACTGAAGCTTTCTTT. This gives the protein CASSLGHASTEAFF. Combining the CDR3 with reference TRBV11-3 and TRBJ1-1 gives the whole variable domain EAGVVQSPRYKIIEKKQPVAFWCNPISGHNTLYWYLQNLGQGPELLIRYENEEAVDDSQLPKDRFSAERLKGVDSTLKIQPAELGDSAVYLCASSLGHASTEAFFGQGTRLTVV.

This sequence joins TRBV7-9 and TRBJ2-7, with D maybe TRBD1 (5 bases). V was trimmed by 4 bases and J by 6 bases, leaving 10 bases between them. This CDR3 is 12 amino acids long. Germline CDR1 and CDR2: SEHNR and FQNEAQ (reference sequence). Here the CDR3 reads CASSSITGEQYF. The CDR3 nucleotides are TGTGCCAGCAGCTCAATAACAGGCGAGCAGTACTTC.